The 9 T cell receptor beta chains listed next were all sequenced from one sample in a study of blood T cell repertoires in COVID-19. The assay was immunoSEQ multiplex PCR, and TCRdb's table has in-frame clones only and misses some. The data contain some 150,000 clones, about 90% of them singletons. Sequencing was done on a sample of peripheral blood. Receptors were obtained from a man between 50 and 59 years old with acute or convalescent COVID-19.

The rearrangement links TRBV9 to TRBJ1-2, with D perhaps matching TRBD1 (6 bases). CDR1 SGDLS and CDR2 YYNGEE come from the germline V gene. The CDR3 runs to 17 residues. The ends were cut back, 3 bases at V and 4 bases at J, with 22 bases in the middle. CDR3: CASSAEVRGGLPYGYTF. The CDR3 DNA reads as TGTGCCAGCAGCGCCGAAGTTCGGGGGGGCTTGCCCTATGGCTACACCTTC.

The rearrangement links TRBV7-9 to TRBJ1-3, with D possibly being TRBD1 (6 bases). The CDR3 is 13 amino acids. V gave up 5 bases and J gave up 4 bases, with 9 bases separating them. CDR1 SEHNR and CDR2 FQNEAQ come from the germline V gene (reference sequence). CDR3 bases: TGTGCCAGCAGCCCTACAGGGGGAAACACCATATATTTT. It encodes CASSPTGGNTIYF.

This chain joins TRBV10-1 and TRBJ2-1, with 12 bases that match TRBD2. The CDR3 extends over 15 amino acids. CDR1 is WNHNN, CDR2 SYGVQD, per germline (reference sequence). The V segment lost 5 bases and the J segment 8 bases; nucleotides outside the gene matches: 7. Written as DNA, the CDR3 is TGCGCCAGCAGTAAGACTAGCGGGAGACAAGATGAGCAGTTCTTC. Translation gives CASSKTSGRQDEQFF.

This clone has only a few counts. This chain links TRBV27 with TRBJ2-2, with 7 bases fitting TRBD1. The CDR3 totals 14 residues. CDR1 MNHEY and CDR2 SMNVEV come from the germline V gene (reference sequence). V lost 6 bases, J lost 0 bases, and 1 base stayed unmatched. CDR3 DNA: TGTGCCAGCAGAGGGACAGCGAACACCGGGGAGCTGTTTTTT. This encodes CASRGTANTGELFF.

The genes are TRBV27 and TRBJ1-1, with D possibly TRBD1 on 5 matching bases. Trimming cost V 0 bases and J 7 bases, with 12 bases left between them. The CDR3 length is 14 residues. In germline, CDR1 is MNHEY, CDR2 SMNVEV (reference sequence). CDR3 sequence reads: CASSLSRGGGEAFF. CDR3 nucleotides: TGTGCCAGCAGTTTATCGCGGGGCGGCGGTGAAGCTTTCTTT.

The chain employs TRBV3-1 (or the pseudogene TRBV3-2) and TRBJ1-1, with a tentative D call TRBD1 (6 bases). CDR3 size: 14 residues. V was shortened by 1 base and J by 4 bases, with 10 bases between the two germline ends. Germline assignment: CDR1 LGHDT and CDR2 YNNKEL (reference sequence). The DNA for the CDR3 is TGTGCCAGCAGCCAAGCTCAAGGGGGCACTGAAGCTTTCTTT. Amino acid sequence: CASSQAQGGTEAFF.

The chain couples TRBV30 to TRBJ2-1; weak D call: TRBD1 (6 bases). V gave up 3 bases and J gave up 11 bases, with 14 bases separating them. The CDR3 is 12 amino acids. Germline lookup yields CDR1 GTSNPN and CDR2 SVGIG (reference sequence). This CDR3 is CAWRDDRTQQFF. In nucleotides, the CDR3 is TGTGCCTGGAGAGACGACAGGACTCAGCAGTTCTTC.

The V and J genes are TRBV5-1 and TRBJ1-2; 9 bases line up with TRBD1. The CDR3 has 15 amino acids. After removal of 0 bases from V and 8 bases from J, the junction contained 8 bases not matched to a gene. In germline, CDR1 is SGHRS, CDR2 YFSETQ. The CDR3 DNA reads TGCGCCAGCAGCTTGGGGGACAGGGATCGAGACGGCTACACCTTC. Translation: CASSLGDRDRDGYTF.

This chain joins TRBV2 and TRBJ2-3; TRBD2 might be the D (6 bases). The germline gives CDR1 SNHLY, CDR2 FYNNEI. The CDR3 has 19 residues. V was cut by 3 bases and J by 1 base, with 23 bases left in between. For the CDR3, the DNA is TGTGCCAGCAGTGACGGAGGGGTTTCTCCCTTTCGAGGCACAGATACGCAGTATTTT. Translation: CASSDGGVSPFRGTDTQYF.